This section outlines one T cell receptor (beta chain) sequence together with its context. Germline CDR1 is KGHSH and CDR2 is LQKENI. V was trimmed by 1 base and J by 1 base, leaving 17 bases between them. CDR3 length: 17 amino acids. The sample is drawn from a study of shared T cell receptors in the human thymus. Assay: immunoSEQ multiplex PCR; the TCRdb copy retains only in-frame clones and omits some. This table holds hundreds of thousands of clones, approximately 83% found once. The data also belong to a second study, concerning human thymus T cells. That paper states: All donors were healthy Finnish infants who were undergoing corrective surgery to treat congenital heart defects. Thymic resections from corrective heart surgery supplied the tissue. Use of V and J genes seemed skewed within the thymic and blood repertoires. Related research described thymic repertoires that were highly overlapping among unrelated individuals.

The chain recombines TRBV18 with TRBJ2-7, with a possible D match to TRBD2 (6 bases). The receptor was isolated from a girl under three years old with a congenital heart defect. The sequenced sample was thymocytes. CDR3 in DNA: TGTGCCAGCTCACCACAACTCGTGCCCCGGGGGTCCTACGAGCAGTACTTC. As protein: CASSPQLVPRGSYEQYF.